This T cell receptor (beta chain) was sequenced during a study of OX40 agonist ivuxolimab in advanced cancers. At the level of the study: Dose-escalation subjects each had hepatocellular carcinoma, melanoma, renal cell or head and neck cancer.

CDR1 is SNHLY and CDR2 is FYNNEI in the germline V gene. Between the trimmed V and J ends, which lost 8 bases and 2 bases, there was a span of 6 bases. The CDR3 contains 11 residues. Sequencing used immunoSEQ multiplex PCR; TCRdb keeps in-frame clones, though not all of them. Seen here are more than 60,000 clones, roughly 94% observed once, and the top ten hold approximately 15%. With baseline, cycle 4 day 1, and cycle 7 day 1 as timepoints, blood was sampled. V usage is TRBV2 and J usage is TRBJ1-1; no reliable D call. The TCR originated in an adult with an advanced solid tumor such as melanoma, head and neck, liver or kidney cancer. The sequences come from CD4+ or CD8+ T cells sorted from blood, collected in a trial of the OX40 agonist ivuxolimab. CDR3 sequence: CASRGNTEAFF. CDR3 nucleotide sequence: TGTGCCAGCCGAGGAAACACTGAAGCTTTCTTT.